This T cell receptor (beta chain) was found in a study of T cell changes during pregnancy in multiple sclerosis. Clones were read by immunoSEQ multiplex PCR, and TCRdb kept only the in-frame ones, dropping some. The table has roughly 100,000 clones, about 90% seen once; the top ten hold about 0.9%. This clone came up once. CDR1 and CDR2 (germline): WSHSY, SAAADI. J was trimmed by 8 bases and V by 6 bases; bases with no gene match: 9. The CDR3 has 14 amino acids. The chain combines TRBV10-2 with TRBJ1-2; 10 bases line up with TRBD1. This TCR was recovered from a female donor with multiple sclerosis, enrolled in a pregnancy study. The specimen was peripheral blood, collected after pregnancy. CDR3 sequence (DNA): TGCGCCAGCAGGGGGACAGGGGACTATGAAGGCTACACCTTC. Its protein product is CASRGTGDYEGYTF.